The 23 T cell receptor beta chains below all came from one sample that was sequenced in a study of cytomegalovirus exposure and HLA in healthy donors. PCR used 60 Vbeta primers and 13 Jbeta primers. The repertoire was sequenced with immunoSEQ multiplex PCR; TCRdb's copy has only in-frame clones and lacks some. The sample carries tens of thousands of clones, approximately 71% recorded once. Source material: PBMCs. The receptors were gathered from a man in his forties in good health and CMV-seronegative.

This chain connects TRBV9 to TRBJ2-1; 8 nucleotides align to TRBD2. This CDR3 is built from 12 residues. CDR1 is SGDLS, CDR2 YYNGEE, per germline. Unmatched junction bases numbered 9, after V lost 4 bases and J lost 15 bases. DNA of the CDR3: TGTGCCAGCAGCCCAACCGGGAGGGAGACGTTCTTC. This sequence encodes CASSPTGRETFF.

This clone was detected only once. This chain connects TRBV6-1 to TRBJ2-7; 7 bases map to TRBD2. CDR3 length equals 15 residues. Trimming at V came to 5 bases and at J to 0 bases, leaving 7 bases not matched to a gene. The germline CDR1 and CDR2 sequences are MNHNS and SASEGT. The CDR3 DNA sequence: TGTGCCAGCAGTCCTCTAGCGGAGAGCTCCTACGAGCAGTACTTC. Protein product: CASSPLAESSYEQYF.

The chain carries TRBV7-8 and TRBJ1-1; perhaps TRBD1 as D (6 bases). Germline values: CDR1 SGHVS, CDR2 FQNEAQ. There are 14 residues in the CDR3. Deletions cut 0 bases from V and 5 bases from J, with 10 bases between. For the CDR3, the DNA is TGTGCCAGCAGCTTAGCGGGGGCGGGTACTGAAGCTTTCTTT. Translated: CASSLAGAGTEAFF.

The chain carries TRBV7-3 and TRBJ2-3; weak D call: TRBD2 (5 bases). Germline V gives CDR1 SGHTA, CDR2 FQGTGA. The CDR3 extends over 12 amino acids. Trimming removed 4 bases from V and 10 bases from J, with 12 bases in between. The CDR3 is CASSSDRGPQYF. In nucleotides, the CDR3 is TGTGCCAGCAGCTCAGACCGGGGTCCGCAGTATTTT.

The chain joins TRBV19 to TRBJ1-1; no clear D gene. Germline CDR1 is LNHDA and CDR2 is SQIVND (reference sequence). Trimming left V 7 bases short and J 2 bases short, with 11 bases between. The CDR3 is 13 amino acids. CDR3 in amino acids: CASTRGGNTEAFF. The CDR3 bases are TGTGCCAGTACCCGAGGAGGAAACACTGAAGCTTTCTTT.

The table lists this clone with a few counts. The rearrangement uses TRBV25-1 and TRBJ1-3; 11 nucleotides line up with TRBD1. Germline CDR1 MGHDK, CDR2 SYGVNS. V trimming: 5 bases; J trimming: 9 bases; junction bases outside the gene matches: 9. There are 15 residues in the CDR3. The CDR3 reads CASSRGQGADGTIYF. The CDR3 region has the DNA TGTGCCAGCAGTAGAGGACAGGGGGCCGACGGCACCATATATTTT.

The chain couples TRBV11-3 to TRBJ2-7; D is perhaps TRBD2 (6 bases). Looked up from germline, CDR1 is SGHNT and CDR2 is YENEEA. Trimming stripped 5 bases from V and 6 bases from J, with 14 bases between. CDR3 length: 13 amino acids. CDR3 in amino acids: CASSQGLSGEQYF. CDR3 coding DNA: TGTGCCAGCAGCCAGGGACTCTCTGGCGAGCAGTACTTC.

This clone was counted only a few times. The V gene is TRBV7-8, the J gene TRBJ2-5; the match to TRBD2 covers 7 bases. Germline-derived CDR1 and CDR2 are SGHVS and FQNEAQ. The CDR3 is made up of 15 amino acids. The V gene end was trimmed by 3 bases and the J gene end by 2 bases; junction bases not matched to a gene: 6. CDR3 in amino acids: CASSLTSWGQETQYF. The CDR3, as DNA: TGTGCCAGCAGCTTGACTAGCTGGGGGCAAGAGACCCAGTACTTC.

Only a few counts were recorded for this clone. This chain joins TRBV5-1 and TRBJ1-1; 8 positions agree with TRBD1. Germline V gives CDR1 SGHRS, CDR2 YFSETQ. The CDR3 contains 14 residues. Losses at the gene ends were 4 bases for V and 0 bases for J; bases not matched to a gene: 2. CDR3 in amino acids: CASSKDRVNTEAFF. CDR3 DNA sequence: TGCGCCAGCAGCAAGGACAGGGTGAACACTGAAGCTTTCTTT.

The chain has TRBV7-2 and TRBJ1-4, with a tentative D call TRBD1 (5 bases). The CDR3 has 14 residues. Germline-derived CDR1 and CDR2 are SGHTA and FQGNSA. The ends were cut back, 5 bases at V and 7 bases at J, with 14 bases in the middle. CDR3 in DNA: TGTGCCAGCAGCCTGGGGCGCGGGGCTGAAAAACTGTTTTTT. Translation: CASSLGRGAEKLFF.

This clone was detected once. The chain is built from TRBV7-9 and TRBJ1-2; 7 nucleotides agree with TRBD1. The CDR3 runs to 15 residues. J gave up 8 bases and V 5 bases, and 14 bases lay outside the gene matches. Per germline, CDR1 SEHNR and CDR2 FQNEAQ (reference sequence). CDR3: CASSIGQDRGYGYTF. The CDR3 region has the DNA TGTGCCAGCAGCATTGGACAGGATCGGGGGTACGGCTACACCTTC.

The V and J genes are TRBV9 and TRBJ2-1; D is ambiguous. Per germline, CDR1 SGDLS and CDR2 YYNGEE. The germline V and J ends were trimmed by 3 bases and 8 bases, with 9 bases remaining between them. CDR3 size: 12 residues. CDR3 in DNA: TGTGCCAGCAGCGGCCCAGGTTATGAGCAGTTCTTC. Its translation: CASSGPGYEQFF.

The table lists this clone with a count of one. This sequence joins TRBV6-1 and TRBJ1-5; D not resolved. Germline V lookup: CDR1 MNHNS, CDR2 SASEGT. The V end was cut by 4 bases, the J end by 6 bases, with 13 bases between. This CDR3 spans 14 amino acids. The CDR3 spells CASSGLEGFQPQHF. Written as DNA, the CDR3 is TGTGCCAGCAGTGGGTTGGAGGGTTTTCAGCCCCAGCATTTT.

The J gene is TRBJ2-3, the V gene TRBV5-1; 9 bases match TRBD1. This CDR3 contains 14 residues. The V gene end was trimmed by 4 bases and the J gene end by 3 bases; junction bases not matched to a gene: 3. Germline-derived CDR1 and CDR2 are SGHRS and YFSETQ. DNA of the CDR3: TGCGCCAGCAGCCAGACAGGGGGGACAGATACGCAGTATTTT. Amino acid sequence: CASSQTGGTDTQYF.

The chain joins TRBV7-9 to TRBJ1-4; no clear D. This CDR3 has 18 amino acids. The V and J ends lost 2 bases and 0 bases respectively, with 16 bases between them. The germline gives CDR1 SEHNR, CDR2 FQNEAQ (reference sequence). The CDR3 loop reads CASSLIKDSFATNEKLFF. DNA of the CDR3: TGTGCCAGCAGCTTAATAAAGGACTCATTTGCAACTAATGAAAAACTGTTTTTT. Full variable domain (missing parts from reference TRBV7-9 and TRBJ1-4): DTGVSQNPRHKITKRGQNVTFRCDPISEHNRLYWYRQTLGQGPEFLTYFQNEAQLEKSRLLSDRFSAERPKGSFSTLEIQRTEQGDSAMYLCASSLIKDSFATNEKLFFGSGTQLSVL.

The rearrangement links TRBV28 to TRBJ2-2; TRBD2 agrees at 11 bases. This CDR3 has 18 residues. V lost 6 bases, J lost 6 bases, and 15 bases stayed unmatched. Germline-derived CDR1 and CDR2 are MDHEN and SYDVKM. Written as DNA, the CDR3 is TGTGCCAGCAGCCTTGGGGGTATAGCGGGAGGGACGGCCGGGGAGCTGTTTTTT. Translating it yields CASSLGGIAGGTAGELFF.

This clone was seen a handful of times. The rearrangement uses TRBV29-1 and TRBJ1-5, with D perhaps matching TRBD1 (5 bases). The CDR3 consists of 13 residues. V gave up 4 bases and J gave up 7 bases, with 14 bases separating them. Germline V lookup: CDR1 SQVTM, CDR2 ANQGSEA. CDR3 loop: CSVGQGREQPQHF. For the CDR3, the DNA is TGCAGCGTTGGGCAGGGACGGGAGCAGCCCCAGCATTTT. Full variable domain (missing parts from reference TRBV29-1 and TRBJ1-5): SAVISQKPSRDICQRGTSLTIQCQVDSQVTMMFWYRQQPGQSLTLIATANQGSEATYESGFVIDKFPISRPNLTFSTLTVSNMSPEDSSIYLCSVGQGREQPQHFGDGTRLSIL.

The CDR3 loop is CASSLRQTGEQFF. CDR3 nucleotide sequence: TGTGCCAGCAGCCTCAGACAGACAGGGGAGCAGTTCTTC. This chain connects TRBV7-6 to TRBJ2-1; 7 bases align to TRBD1. This CDR3 is built from 13 residues. The V gene's germline CDR1 is SGHVS and CDR2 FNYEAQ. With 5 bases clipped from V and 10 bases from J, the junction kept 8 bases outside the gene matches.

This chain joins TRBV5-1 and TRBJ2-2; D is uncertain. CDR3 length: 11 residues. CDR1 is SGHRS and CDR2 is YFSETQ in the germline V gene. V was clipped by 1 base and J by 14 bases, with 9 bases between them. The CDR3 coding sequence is TGCGCCAGCAGCTTGTACTCGACTCTGTTTTTT. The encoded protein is CASSLYSTLFF.

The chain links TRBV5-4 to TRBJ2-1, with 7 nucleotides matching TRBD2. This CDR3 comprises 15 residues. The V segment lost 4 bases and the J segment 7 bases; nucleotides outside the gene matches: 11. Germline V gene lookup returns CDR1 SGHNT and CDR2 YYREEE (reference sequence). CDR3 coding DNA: TGTGCCAGCAGCGTCCGGGCGGGGGTGAAAAATGAGCAGTTCTTC. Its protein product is CASSVRAGVKNEQFF.

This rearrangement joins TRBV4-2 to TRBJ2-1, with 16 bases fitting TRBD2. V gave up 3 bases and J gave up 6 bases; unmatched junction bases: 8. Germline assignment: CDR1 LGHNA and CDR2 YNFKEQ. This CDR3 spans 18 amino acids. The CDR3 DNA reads TGTGCCAGCAGCCAGGGAGGGACTAGCGGGAGGGCCGGCAATGAGCAGTTCTTC. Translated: CASSQGGTSGRAGNEQFF.

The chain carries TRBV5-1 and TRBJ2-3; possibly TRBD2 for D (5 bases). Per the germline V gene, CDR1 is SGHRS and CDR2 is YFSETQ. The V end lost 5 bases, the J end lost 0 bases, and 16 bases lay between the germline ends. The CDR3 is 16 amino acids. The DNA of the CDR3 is TGCGCCAGCAGGAGCGGTGTTGACTTTAGCACAGATACGCAGTATTTT. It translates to CASRSGVDFSTDTQYF. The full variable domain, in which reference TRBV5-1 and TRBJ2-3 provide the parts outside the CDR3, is KAGVTQTPRYLIKTRGQQVTLSCSPISGHRSVSWYQQTPGQGLQFLFEYFSETQRNKGNFPGRFSGRQFSNSRSEMNVSTLELGDSALYLCASRSGVDFSTDTQYFGPGTRLTVL.

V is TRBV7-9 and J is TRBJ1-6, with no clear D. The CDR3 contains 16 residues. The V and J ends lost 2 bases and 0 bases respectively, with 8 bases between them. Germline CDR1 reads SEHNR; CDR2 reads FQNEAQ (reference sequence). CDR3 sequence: CASSLPTSSYNSPLHF. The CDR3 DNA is TGTGCCAGCAGCTTACCCACGAGCTCCTATAATTCACCCCTCCACTTT.